This record concerns one TCR beta chain sequence. Together with a sample-barcoded 5' primer, a J-beta primer mix was included in a second PCR lasting roughly 6 to 12 cycles. TCRdb independently ran MiXCR on the 5' RACE reads; one entry per CDR3 protein. The sample includes around 750,000 distinct CDR3 sequences, about 55% seen only once; the top ten take around 41%. This record comes from a study of blood T cells in healthy people across ages. Healthy individuals of Caucasian origin from Russia, aged about 6 to 95, served as donors. Peripheral blood samples of roughly 9.8 milliliters were drawn from each donor. At least 6 micrograms of total RNA were extracted per sample. The CDR3 runs 15 residues. Germline V gene data show CDR1 as SGDLS and CDR2 as YYNGEE.

The receptor was derived from a man at least 80 years old in good health. The specimen was blood. The V and J genes are TRBV9 and TRBJ2-5; 8 bases fit TRBD2. With the DNA end fitting TRBJ2-7 better, the J assignment may be wrong. CDR3 region: CASSVGPSGPDEQYF. CDR3 nucleotides: TGTGCCAGCAGCGTAGGTCCTAGCGGGCCGGACGAGCAGTACTTC.